This TCR beta chain emerged from a study of shared clonotypes between healthy human individuals. Study information: The donor group consisted of two women and three men, aged 18 to 49. Per-donor plates numbered three CD4 naive, three CD4 memory, two CD8 naive and one CD8 memory.

Deletions cut 8 bases from V and 0 bases from J, with 13 bases between. This CDR3 contains 14 residues. Germline V gives CDR1 MNHEY, CDR2 SMNVEV (reference sequence). Running of the assay took place at deep level. Sorted-subset replicate PCR reactions were performed with approximately 200 ng DNA, corresponding to about 30,000 T cell genomes. Using immunoSEQ multiplex PCR, the repertoire was profiled, and TCRdb retains in-frame clones only, with some absent. The profile covers some 2,100,000 clones, with around 93% appearing a single time and about 1.8% taken by the ten largest. A note on this clone: This sample also contains other DNA sequences that code for the same CDR3.

Naive-designated CD8 cells lacked CD45RO, were positively enriched for CCR7, and omitted terminally differentiated effector memory CD45RA+ cells. This chain uses TRBV27 with TRBJ1-1; tentative D call: TRBD1 (5 bases). Sequenced input: naive CD8+ T cells from PBMCs. The receptor was derived from a man aged 18-30 years in good health. Some clones in this sample may be carry-over from other donors' samples. The DNA of the CDR3 is TGTGCCAGCTCACCCCGGGGCTTGAACACTGAAGCTTTCTTT. Translating gives CASSPRGLNTEAFF.